This is a list of T cell receptor beta chains from one sample in a study of cytomegalovirus exposure and HLA in healthy donors. Method: immunoSEQ multiplex PCR; TCRdb's copy keeps in-frame clones and lacks some. The table shows under 250,000 clones, with roughly 82% occurring only once. The sequenced material came from PBMCs. The receptors were gathered from a man in his forties or fifties in good health and CMV-seropositive. Each CDR3 is given with its conserved first and last residue. A D gene is named only where the DNA matches it firmly. Expanded clones get a size class; other rows say once, few or many, or leave the size out.

d_gene | j_gene | abundance | v_gene | CDR3aa | CDR3nt
TRBD2 | TRBJ2-2 | - | TRBV11-2 | CASSFVLAGESTGELFF | TGTGCCAGCAGCTTTGTTCTAGCGGGAGAAAGTACCGGGGAGCTGTTTTTT
TRBD1 | TRBJ2-7 | - | TRBV19 | CASSIVFGQGRNEQYF | TGTGCCAGTAGTATAGTTTTTGGACAGGGAAGGAACGAGCAGTACTTC
TRBD1 | TRBJ2-1 | - | TRBV5-4 | CASSPSGGGPYNEQFF | TGTGCCAGCAGTCCATCAGGGGGCGGCCCTTACAATGAGCAGTTCTTC
- | TRBJ2-1 | - | TRBV6-1 | CASSVNSAVRVAEQFF | TGTGCCAGCAGTGTGAATAGCGCGGTACGGGTCGCTGAGCAGTTCTTC
- | TRBJ2-1 | - | TRBV27 | CASSRGESYNEQFF | TGTGCCAGCAGTCGAGGCGAGTCCTACAATGAGCAGTTCTTC
- | TRBJ1-4 | - | TRBV5-4 | CASSMAGANEKLFF | TGTGCCAGCAGCATGGCGGGGGCTAATGAAAAACTGTTTTTT
TRBD1 | TRBJ1-1 | - | TRBV5-1 | CASSLGGGYTEAFF | TGCGCCAGCAGCTTGGGAGGGGGCTACACTGAAGCTTTCTTT
TRBD1 | TRBJ2-3 | - | TRBV4-1 | CASSSGDRGDTQYF | TGCGCCAGCAGCTCCGGGGACAGGGGTGATACGCAGTATTTT
TRBD1 | TRBJ1-4 | - | TRBV6-5 | CASRRQGEGKLFF | TGTGCCAGCAGACGACAGGGGGAAGGAAAACTGTTTTTT
TRBD1 | TRBJ2-3 | - | TRBV6-5 | CASSSGQLTDTQYF | TGTGCCAGCAGTTCGGGACAGCTCACAGATACGCAGTATTTT
TRBD1 | TRBJ1-1 | - | TRBV6-1 | CASSEVGGTGGPEAFF | TGTGCCAGCAGTGAAGTGGGAGGGACAGGGGGTCCCGAAGCTTTCTTT
TRBD1 | TRBJ1-5 | once | TRBV6-6 | CASRDRVGNQPQHF | TGTGCCAGCAGAGACAGGGTTGGCAATCAGCCCCAGCATTTT
- | TRBJ2-2 | - | TRBV19 | CASSPNYSTGELFF | TGTGCCAGTAGTCCTAATTACAGCACCGGGGAGCTGTTTTTT
- | TRBJ2-2 | - | TRBV2 | CASSSVLNTGELFF | TGTGCCAGCAGTTCTGTCTTGAACACCGGGGAGCTGTTTTTT
- | TRBJ2-7 | few | TRBV10-3 | CAISTTTYEQYF | TGTGCCATCAGCACAACTACCTACGAGCAGTACTTC